The clone carrying this TCR beta chain was counted only a few times. The antigen is not known. TCRdb independently ran MiXCR on the RT-PCR reads; one entry per CDR3 protein. The sample has 590,000 or so distinct CDR3 sequences, around 13% seen once; the top ten hold about 7.6%. This specimen comes from a study of response to subunit inactivated influenza vaccine. Whole-study findings and limits: Authors suggested few new T cells are recruited by each seasonal influenza vaccination.

The germline gives CDR1 MNHEY, CDR2 SMNVEV (reference sequence). CDR3 length equals 14 residues. V lost 3 bases and J 2 bases, leaving 11 bases between the germline ends. The source was PBMCs from blood, collected 14 days before vaccination. The chain links TRBV27 to TRBJ2-7; D possibly matches TRBD1 or TRBD2 (5 bases each). This TCR came from a man in his forties or fifties who received an inactivated influenza vaccine. The CDR3 DNA reads as TGTGCCAGCAGTTTCGGGGACGGAGCCTACGAGCAGTACTTC. Translating gives CASSFGDGAYEQYF.